The clone carrying this T cell receptor (beta chain) was observed once. Its antigen is unidentified. The CDR3 runs 15 residues. Germline V CDR1 and CDR2: MNHEY, SVGAGI. J gave up 3 bases and V 2 bases, and 3 bases lay outside the gene matches. Primers included in the PCR were 60 Vbeta and 13 Jbeta primers. Here immunoSEQ multiplex PCR was the method, and the copy in TCRdb shows in-frame clones only, minus some. The table shows about 240,000 clones, with roughly 85% occurring only once. This entry comes from a study of cytomegalovirus exposure and HLA in healthy donors. Whole-study findings and limits: Productive rates of about 87% or about 30% were seen for most TCR beta V segments in an earlier analysis. Reportedly, cytomegalovirus status was diagnosed with high sensitivity and specificity.

The V and J genes are TRBV6-5 and TRBJ1-3; 8 bases map to TRBD1. The receptor was derived from a girl aged 2-10 years in good health and CMV-seronegative. Source material: PBMCs. CDR3 sequence: CASSYDRGYGNTIYF. CDR3 coding DNA: TGTGCCAGCAGTTACGACAGGGGTTATGGAAACACCATATATTTT.